The subject of this entry is one T cell receptor beta chain. The sample comes from a study of T cell changes during pregnancy in multiple sclerosis. Assay: immunoSEQ multiplex PCR; the TCRdb copy retains only in-frame clones and omits some. In the table there are tens of thousands of clones, roughly nine tenths of which are singletons. This sample comprised CD4+ T cells from peripheral blood mononuclear cells, obtained in the first trimester of pregnancy. The source of this sequence is a female donor with multiple sclerosis, enrolled in a pregnancy study.

The CDR3 loop reads CASSPLGGSGNTIYF. CDR3 nucleotides: TGTGCCAGCAGTCCCCTGGGGGGTTCTGGAAACACCATATATTTT. The chain carries TRBV27 and TRBJ1-3; perhaps TRBD1 as D (5 bases). Trimming cost V 5 bases and J 1 base, with 12 bases left between them. Germline V CDR1 and CDR2: MNHEY, SMNVEV (reference sequence). This CDR3 region has 15 residues.